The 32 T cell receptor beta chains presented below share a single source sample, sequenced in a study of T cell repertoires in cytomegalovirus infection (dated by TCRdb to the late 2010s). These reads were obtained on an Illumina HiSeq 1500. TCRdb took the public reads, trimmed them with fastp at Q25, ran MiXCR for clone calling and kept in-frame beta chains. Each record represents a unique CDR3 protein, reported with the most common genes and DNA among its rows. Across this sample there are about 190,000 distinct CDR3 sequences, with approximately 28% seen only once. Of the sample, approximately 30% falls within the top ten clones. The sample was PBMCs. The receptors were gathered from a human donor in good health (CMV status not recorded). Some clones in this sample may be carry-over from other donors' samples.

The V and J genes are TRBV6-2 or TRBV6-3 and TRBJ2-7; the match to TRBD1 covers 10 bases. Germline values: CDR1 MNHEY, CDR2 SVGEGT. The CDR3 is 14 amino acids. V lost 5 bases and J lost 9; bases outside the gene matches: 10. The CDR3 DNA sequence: TGTGCCAGCAGTCCCGGGACAGGGGTTAGAGTGCAGTACTTC. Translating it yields CASSPGTGVRVQYF.

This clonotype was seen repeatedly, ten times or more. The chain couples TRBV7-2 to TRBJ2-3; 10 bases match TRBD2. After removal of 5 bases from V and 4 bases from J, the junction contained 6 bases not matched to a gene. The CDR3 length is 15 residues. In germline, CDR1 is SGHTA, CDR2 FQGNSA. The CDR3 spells CASSPSGGAADTQYF. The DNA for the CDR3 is TGTGCCAGCAGCCCTAGCGGGGGAGCGGCAGATACGCAGTATTTT.

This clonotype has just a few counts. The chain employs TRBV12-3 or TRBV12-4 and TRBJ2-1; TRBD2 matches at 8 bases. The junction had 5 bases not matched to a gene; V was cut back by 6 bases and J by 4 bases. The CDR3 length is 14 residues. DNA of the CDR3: TGTGCCAGCAGGGCGGGGGGTAATTACAATGAGCAGTTCTTC. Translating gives CASRAGGNYNEQFF.

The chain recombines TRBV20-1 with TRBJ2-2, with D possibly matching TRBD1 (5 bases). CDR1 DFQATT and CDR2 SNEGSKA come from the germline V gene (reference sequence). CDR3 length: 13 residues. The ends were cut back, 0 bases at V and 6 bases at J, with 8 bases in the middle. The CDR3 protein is CSARDLRAGELFF. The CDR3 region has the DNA TGCAGTGCTAGAGATCTCAGGGCCGGGGAGCTGTTTTTT.

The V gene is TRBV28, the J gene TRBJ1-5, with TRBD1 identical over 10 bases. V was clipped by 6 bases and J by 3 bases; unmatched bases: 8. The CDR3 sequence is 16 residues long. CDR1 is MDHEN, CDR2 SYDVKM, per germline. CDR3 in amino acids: CASRARQGASNQPQHF. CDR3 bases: TGTGCCAGCAGGGCCCGACAGGGGGCCTCCAATCAGCCCCAGCATTTT. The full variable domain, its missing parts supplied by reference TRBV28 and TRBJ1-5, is DVKVTQSSRYLVKRTGEKVFLECVQDMDHENMFWYRQDPGLGLRLIYFSYDVKMKEKGDIPEGYSVSREKKERFSLILESASTNQTSMYLCASRARQGASNQPQHFGDGTRLSIL.

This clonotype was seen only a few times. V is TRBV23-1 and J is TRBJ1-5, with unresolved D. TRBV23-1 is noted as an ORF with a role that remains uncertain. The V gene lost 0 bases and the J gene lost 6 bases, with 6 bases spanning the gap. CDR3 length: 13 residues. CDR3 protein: CASSQSEGQPQHF. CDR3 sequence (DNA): TGCGCCAGCAGTCAATCGGAAGGTCAGCCCCAGCATTTT.

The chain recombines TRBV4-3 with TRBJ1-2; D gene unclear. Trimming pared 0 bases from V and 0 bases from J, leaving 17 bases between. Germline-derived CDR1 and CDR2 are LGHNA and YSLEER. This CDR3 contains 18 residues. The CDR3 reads CASSQDWSVRTANYGYTF. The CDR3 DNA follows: TGCGCCAGCAGCCAAGATTGGTCGGTCCGCACAGCTAACTATGGCTACACCTTC.

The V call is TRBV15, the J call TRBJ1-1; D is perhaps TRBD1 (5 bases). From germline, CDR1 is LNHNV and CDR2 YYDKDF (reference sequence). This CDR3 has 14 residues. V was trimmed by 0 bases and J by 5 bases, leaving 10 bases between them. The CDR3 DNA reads TGTGCCACCAGCAGAGATTTCGGGGGTACTGAAGCTTTCTTT. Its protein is CATSRDFGGTEAFF.

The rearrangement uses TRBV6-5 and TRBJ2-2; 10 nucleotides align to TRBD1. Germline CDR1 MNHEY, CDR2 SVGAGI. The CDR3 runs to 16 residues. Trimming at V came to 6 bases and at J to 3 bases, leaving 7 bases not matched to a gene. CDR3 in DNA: TGTGCCAGCAGCTCCGGACAGGGGGTGGACACCGGGGAGCTGTTTTTT. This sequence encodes CASSSGQGVDTGELFF.

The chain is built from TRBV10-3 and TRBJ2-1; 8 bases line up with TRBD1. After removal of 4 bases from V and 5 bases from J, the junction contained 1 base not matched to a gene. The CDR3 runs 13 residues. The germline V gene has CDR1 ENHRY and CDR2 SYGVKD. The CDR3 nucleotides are TGTGCCATCAGTGGACAGGGGAACAATGAGCAGTTCTTC. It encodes CAISGQGNNEQFF.

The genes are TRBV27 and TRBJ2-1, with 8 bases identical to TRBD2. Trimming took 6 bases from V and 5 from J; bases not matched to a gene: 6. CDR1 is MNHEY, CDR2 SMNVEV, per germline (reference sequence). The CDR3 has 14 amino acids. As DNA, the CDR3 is TGTGCCAGCAGCCGGGGGGGCTGGGACAATGAGCAGTTCTTC. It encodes CASSRGGWDNEQFF.

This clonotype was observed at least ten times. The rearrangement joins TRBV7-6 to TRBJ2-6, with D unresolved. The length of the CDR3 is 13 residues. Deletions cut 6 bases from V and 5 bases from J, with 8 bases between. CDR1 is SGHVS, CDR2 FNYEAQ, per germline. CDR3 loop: CASSGLRANVLTF. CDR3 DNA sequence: TGTGCCAGCAGTGGGTTGAGGGCCAACGTCCTGACTTTC.

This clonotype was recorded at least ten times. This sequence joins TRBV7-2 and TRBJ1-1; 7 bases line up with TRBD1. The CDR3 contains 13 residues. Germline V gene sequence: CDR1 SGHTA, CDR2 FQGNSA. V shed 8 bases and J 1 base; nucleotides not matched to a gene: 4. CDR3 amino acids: CASPTGPNTEAFF. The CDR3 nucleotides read TGTGCCAGCCCGACAGGGCCGAACACTGAAGCTTTCTTT.

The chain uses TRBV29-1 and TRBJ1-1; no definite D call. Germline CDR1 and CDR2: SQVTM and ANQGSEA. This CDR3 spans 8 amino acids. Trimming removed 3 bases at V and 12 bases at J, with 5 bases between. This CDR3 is CSVDRTFF. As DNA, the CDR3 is TGCAGCGTTGATAGAACTTTCTTT.

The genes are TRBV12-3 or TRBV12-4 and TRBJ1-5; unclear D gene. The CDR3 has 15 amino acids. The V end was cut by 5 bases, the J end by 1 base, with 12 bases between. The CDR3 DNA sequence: TGTGCCAGCAGTCAGGATCAATGGAGCAATCAGCCCCAGCATTTT. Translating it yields CASSQDQWSNQPQHF.

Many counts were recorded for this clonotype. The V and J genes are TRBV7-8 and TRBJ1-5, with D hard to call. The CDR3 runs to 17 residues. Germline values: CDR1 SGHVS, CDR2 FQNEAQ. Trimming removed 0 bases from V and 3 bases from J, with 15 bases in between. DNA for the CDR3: TGTGCCAGCAGCTTAGCGTTTAGGGAAGGAGACAATCAGCCCCAGCATTTT. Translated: CASSLAFREGDNQPQHF.

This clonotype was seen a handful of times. CDR3 sequence reads: CASSFKRDEQYF. CDR3 coding DNA: TGTGCCAGCAGCTTTAAAAGGGACGAGCAGTACTTC. The rearrangement uses TRBV7-8 and TRBJ2-7; D ambiguous. CDR3 length: 12 amino acids. The germline gives CDR1 SGHVS, CDR2 FQNEAQ. The V gene lost 3 bases and the J gene lost 5 bases, with 8 bases spanning the gap.

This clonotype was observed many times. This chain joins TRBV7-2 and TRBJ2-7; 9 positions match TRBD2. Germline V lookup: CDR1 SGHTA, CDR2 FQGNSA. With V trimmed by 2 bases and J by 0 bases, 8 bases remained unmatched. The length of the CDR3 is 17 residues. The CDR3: CASSLMSSGALSYEQYF. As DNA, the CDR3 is TGTGCCAGCAGCTTAATGTCTAGCGGGGCCCTCTCCTACGAGCAGTACTTC.

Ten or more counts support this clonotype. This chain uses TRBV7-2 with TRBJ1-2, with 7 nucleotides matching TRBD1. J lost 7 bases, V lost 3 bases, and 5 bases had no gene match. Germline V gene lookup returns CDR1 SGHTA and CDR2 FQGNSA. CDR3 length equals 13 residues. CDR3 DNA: TGTGCCAGCAGCTTGGACAGGCCCACTGGCTACACCTTC. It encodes CASSLDRPTGYTF.

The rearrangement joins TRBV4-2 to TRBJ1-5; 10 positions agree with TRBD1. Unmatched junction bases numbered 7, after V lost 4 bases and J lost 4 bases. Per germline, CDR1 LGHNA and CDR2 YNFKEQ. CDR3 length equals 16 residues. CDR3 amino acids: CASSPGLGQGNQPQHF. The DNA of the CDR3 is TGTGCCAGCAGCCCCGGTTTGGGACAGGGGAATCAGCCCCAGCATTTT.

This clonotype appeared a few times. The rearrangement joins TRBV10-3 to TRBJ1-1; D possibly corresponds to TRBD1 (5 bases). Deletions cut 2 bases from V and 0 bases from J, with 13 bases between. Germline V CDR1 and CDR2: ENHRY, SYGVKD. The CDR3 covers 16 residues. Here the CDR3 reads CAISERGGTVNTEAFF. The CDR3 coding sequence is TGTGCCATCAGTGAGAGGGGCGGGACGGTGAACACTGAAGCTTTCTTT.

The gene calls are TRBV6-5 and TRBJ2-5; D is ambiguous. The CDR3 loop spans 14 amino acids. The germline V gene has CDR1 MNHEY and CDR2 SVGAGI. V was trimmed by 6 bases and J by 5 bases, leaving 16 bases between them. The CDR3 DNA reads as TGTGCCAGCAGAAAGAGCCGGGCTCGGGAGACCCAGTACTTC. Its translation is CASRKSRARETQYF.

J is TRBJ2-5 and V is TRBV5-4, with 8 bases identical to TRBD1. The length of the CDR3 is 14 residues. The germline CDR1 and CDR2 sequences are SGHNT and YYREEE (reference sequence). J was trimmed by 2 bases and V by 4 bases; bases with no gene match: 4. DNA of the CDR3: TGTGCCAGCAGCCCGCGGGACAGGCAAGAGACCCAGTACTTC. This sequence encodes CASSPRDRQETQYF. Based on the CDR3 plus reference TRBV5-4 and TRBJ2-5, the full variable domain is ETGVTQSPTHLIKTRGQQVTLRCSSQSGHNTVSWYQQALGQGPQFIFQYYREEENGRGNFPPRFSGLQFPNYSSELNVNALELDDSALYLCASSPRDRQETQYFGPGTRLLVL.

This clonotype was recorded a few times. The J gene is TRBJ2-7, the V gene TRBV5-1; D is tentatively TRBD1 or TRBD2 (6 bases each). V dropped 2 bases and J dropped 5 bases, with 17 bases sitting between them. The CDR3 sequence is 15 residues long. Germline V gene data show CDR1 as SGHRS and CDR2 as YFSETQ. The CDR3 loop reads CASSFTFLGGNEQYF. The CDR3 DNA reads TGCGCCAGCAGCTTTACATTCTTAGGGGGGAACGAGCAGTACTTC.

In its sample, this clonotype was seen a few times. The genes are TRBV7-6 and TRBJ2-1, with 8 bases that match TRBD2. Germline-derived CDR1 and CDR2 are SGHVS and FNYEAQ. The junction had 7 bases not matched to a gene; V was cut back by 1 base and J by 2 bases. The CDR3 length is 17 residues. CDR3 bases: TGTGCCAGCAGCTTAGGAGTTGCGGGGGGTACCTACAATGAGCAGTTCTTC. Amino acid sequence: CASSLGVAGGTYNEQFF.

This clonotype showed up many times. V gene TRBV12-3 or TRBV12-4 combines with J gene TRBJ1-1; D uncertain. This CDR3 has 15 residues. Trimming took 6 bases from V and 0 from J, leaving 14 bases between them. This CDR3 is CASSGEGGMNTEAFF. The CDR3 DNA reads TGTGCCAGCAGCGGAGAAGGCGGGATGAACACTGAAGCTTTCTTT.

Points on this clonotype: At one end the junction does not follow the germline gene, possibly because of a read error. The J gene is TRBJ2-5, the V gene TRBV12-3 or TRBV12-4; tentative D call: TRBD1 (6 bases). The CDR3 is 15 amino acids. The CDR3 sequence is CASSLGTRAQESQYF. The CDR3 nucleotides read TGTGCCAGCAGTCTGGGGACACGCGCCCAAGAGAGCCAGTACTTC.

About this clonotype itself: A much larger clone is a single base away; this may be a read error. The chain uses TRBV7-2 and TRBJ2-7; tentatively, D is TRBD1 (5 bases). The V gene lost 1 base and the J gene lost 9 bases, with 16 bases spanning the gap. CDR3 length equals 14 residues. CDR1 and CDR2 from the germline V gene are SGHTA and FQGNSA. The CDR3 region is CASSLDPLTTVQYF. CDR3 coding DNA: TGTGCCAGCAGCTTAGATCCCCTCACGACAGTGCAGTACTTC. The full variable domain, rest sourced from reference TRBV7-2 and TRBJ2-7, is GAGVSQSPSNKVTEKGKDVELRCDPISGHTALYWYRQSLGQGLEFLIYFQGNSAPDKSGLPSDRFSAERTGGSVSTLTIQRTQQEDSAVYLCASSLDPLTTVQYFGPGTRLTVT.

The CDR3 region is CASKKRLSNQPQHF. Written as DNA, the CDR3 is TGTGCCTCCAAAAAGAGGCTGAGCAATCAGCCCCAGCATTTT. The rearrangement joins TRBV7-2 to TRBJ1-5; no reliable D call. The CDR3 totals 14 residues. Trimming took 11 bases from V and 1 from J, leaving 15 bases between them. CDR1 and CDR2 (germline): SGHTA, FQGNSA.

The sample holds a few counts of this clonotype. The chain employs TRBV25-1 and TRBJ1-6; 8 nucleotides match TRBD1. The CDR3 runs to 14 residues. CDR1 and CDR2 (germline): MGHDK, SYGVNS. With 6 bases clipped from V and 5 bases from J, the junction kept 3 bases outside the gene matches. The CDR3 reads CASRRTGNNSPLHF. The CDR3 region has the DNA TGTGCCAGCAGGAGGACAGGGAATAATTCACCCCTCCACTTT.

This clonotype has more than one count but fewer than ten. CDR3 DNA: TGTGCCAGCAGCTTTTCGGAGGGTTACACCGGGGAGCTGTTTTTT. Translating it yields CASSFSEGYTGELFF. The V call is TRBV7-3, the J call TRBJ2-2, with D possibly TRBD2 on 6 matching bases. The CDR3 has 15 amino acids. In germline, CDR1 is SGHTA, CDR2 FQGTGA. Trimming removed 3 bases at V and 3 bases at J, with 11 bases between.

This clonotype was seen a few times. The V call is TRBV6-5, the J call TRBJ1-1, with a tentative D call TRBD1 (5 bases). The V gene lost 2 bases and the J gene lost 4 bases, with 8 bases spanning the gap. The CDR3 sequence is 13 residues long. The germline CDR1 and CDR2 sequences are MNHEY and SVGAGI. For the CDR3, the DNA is TGTGCCAGCAGTTACCGGCAGGGCACTGAAGCTTTCTTT. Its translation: CASSYRQGTEAFF.